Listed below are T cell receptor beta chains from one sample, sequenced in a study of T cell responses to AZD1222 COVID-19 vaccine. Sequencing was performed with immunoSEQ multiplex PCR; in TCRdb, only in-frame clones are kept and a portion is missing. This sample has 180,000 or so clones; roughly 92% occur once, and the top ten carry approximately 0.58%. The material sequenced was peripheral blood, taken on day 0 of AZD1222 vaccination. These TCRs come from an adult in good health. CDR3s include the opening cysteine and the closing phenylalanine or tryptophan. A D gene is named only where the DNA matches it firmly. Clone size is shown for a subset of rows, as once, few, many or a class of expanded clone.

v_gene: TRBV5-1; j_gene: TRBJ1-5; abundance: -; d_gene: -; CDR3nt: TGCGCCAGCAGCCTAGACAGTCCCAGCAATCAGCCCCAGCATTTT; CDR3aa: CASSLDSPSNQPQHF
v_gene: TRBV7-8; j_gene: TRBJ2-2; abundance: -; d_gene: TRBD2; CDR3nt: TGTGCCACCCTCGGGAGGGCCGGGGAGCTGTTTTTT; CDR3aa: CATLGRAGELFF
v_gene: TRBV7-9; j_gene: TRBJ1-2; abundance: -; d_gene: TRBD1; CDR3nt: TGTGCCAGCAGCCCTTGGGACAGCACGTTTGGGGGCTACACCTTC; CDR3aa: CASSPWDSTFGGYTF
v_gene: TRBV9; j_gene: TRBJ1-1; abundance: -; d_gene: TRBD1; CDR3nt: TGTGCCAGCAGCGCCGACGGGACAGGGGGTACTGAAGCTTTCTTT; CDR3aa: CASSADGTGGTEAFF
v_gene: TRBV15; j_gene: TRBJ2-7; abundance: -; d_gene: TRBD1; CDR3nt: TGTGCCACCAGTAGAGACAGGGACGAGCAGTACTTC; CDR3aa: CATSRDRDEQYF
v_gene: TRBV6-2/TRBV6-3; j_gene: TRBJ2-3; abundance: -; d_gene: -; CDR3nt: TGTGCCAGCAGTCGGAGCCCTTCGTTCGATACGCAGTATTTT; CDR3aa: CASSRSPSFDTQYF
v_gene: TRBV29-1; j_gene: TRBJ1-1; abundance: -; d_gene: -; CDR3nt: TGCAGCGCCGCCCTCCGGGACACTGAAGCTTTCTTT; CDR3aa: CSAALRDTEAFF
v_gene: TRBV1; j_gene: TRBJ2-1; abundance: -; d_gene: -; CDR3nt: TGCACCAGCAGCCGGAAGACGATTGCCAGAGTTACCAGTCACCGGGAGGGTGAGCAGTTCTTC; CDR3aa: CTSSRKTIARVTSHREGEQFF
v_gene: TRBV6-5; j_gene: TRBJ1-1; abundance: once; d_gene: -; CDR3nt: TGTGCCAGCAGGCCCCTAAAGACCACTGAAGCTTTCTTT; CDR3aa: CASRPLKTTEAFF
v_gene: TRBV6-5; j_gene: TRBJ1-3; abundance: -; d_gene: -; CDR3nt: TGTGCCAGCAGTTACTCGGTGGCTGGAAACACCATATATTTT; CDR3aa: CASSYSVAGNTIYF
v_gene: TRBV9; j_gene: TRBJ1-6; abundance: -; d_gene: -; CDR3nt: TGTGCCAGCAGCGTAGCTCGCAGTTATTCACCCCTCCACTTT; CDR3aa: CASSVARSYSPLHF
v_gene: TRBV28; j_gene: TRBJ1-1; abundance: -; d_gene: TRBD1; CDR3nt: TGTGCCAGCAGTTCCGGACAGGTTATGAACACTGAAGCTTTCTTT; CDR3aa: CASSSGQVMNTEAFF
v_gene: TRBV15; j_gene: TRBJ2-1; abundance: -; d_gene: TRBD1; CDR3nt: TGTGCCACCAGCAGTCGGGACAGATACAATGAGCAGTTCTTC; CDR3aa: CATSSRDRYNEQFF
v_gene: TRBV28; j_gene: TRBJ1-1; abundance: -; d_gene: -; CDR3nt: TGTGCCAGCAACCCCATGGAGGGGGGCAGGGTTTTCTTT; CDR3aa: CASNPMEGGRVFF
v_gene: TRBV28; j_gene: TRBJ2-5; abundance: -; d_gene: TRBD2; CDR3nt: TGTGCCAGCAGTTTAAGTCTAGCGGGTCGCCAAGAGACCCAGTACTTC; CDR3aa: CASSLSLAGRQETQYF
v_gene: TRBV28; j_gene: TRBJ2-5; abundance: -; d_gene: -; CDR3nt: TGTGCCAGCAGCCGGAGGAAGCAAGAGACCCAGTACTTC; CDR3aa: CASSRRKQETQYF
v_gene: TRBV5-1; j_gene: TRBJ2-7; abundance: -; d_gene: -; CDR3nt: TGCGCCAGCAGCCAGATGAGCTCCTACGAGCAGTACTTC; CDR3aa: CASSQMSSYEQYF
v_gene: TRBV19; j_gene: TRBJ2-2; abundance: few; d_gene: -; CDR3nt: TGTGCCAGTGAGGTCGTCGGGGAGCTGTTTTTT; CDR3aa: CASEVVGELFF
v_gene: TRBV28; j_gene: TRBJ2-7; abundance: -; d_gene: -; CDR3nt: TGTGCCAGCAGTTTTCGGGACCAGGTTTTCTCCTACGAGCAGTACTTC; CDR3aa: CASSFRDQVFSYEQYF
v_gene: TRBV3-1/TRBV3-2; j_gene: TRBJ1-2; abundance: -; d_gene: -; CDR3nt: TGTGCCAGCAGCCAAGATTTGGGGCGGTATGGCTACACCTTC; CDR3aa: CASSQDLGRYGYTF